These 30 T cell receptor beta chains were sequenced from one sample in a study of radiotherapy plus CTLA-4 blockade in lung cancer. The repertoire was sequenced with immunoSEQ multiplex PCR; TCRdb's copy has only in-frame clones and lacks some. The repertoire holds more than 95,000 clones, with roughly 74% as singletons. Source: peripheral blood, taken from a patient treated with radiotherapy plus ipilimumab. These receptor sequences come from a human donor with non-small cell lung cancer who had a partial response to radiotherapy plus ipilimumab. Some clones in this sample may be carry-over from other donors' samples.

The chain joins TRBV28 to TRBJ2-5, with a weak D call TRBD2 (5 bases). Trimming took 7 bases from V and 5 from J, leaving 14 bases between them. This CDR3 spans 13 amino acids. Germline loops: CDR1 MDHEN, CDR2 SYDVKM. The CDR3 nucleotides are TGTGCCAGCAACAAGAGGAGGTGGGAGACCCAGTACTTC. Amino acid sequence: CASNKRRWETQYF.

V gene TRBV27 combines with J gene TRBJ1-5; D is undetermined. The CDR3 contains 16 residues. V was clipped by 4 bases and J by 2 bases, with 15 bases between them. Germline CDR1 reads MNHEY; CDR2 reads SMNVEV (reference sequence). The CDR3 protein is CASSSKSSLGNQPQHF. CDR3 nucleotide sequence: TGTGCCAGCAGTTCCAAGAGCAGCCTAGGCAATCAGCCCCAGCATTTT.

V is TRBV5-8 and J is TRBJ2-7; D possibly corresponds to TRBD2 (6 bases). This CDR3 comprises 14 residues. In germline, CDR1 is SGHTS, CDR2 YDEGEE. V lost 2 bases and J lost 1, with 10 bases in between. The CDR3 coding sequence is TGTGCCAGCAGCTTCAGGAGGGTATCCTACGAGCAGTACTTC. This gives the protein CASSFRRVSYEQYF.

The sample holds one count of this clone. The rearrangement links TRBV30 to TRBJ1-5; 8 bases are shared with TRBD1. The CDR3 totals 13 residues. Germline V gene lookup returns CDR1 GTSNPN and CDR2 SVGIG (reference sequence). Trimming at V came to 1 base and at J to 5 bases, leaving 1 base not matched to a gene. The CDR3 DNA is TGTGCCTGGAGTGCAGGGGGCGATCAGCCCCAGCATTTT. This encodes CAWSAGGDQPQHF.

Only one count was recorded for this clone. The chain is built from TRBV6-1 and TRBJ2-1, with D uncertain. Trimming left V 5 bases short and J 5 bases short, with 4 bases between. This CDR3 comprises 11 residues. From germline, CDR1 is MNHNS and CDR2 SASEGT. The CDR3 here is CASSQNNEQFF. DNA of the CDR3: TGTGCCAGCAGTCAGAACAATGAGCAGTTCTTC.

J is TRBJ2-1 and V is TRBV18, with 8 bases aligning to TRBD1. The CDR3 sequence is 15 residues long. The V and J ends lost 2 bases and 6 bases, in that order; junction bases with no gene match: 6. In germline, CDR1 is KGHSH, CDR2 LQKENI. The CDR3 sequence: CASSPGQGAGNEQFF. The DNA for the CDR3 is TGTGCCAGCTCACCAGGGCAGGGGGCAGGCAATGAGCAGTTCTTC. Drawing the rest from reference TRBV18 and TRBJ2-1, the complete variable domain is NAGVMQNPRHLVRRRGQEARLRCSPMKGHSHVYWYRQLPEEGLKFMVYLQKENIIDESGMPKERFSAEFPKEGPSILRIQQVVRGDSAAYFCASSPGQGAGNEQFFGPGTRLTVL.

The chain combines TRBV7-9 with TRBJ2-3, with a tentative D call TRBD2 (5 bases). CDR1 SEHNR and CDR2 FQNEAQ come from the germline V gene (reference sequence). V was shortened by 1 base and J by 1 base, with 15 bases between the two germline ends. The CDR3 consists of 17 residues. DNA of the CDR3: TGTGCCAGCAGCTTAGGTAGGAGTCTAGCTCGCACAGATACGCAGTATTTT. This codes for CASSLGRSLARTDTQYF.

This chain links TRBV7-2 with TRBJ2-1, with a weak D call TRBD2 (5 bases). This CDR3 comprises 16 residues. Germline lookup yields CDR1 SGHTA and CDR2 FQGNSA. V was trimmed by 0 bases and J by 2 bases, leaving 11 bases between them. CDR3 protein: CASSLAPGTAYNEQFF. CDR3 in DNA: TGTGCCAGCAGCTTAGCGCCGGGAACCGCCTACAATGAGCAGTTCTTC.

The chain recombines TRBV9 with TRBJ2-3; D may be TRBD2 (6 bases). Per germline, CDR1 SGDLS and CDR2 YYNGEE. The length of the CDR3 is 15 residues. The V and J ends lost 6 bases and 2 bases respectively, with 16 bases between them. The DNA of the CDR3 is TGTGCCAGCACCGTCGGCGGGGAAGACACAGATACGCAGTATTTT. Translated: CASTVGGEDTDTQYF.

This chain uses TRBV6-1 with TRBJ1-5; no clear D. CDR3 length equals 13 residues. CDR1 MNHNS and CDR2 SASEGT come from the germline V gene. The V end lost 6 bases, the J end lost 0 bases, and 6 bases lay between the germline ends. CDR3 bases: TGTGCCAGCAGACTATATAGCAATCAGCCCCAGCATTTT. Translation: CASRLYSNQPQHF.

The count of this clone is one. V usage is TRBV5-1 and J usage is TRBJ2-1, with 9 bases matching TRBD1. The J segment lost 4 bases and the V segment lost 0 bases, leaving 5 bases of the junction unmatched. CDR3 size: 16 residues. Germline CDR1 SGHRS, CDR2 YFSETQ. CDR3 nucleotide sequence: TGCGCCAGCAGCTTGGTGGTCGGACAGGGGTACAATGAGCAGTTCTTC. Protein sequence: CASSLVVGQGYNEQFF.

This rearrangement joins TRBV28 to TRBJ2-5; no reliable D call. The CDR3 length is 14 residues. CDR1 and CDR2 from the germline V gene are MDHEN and SYDVKM. V was cut by 5 bases and J by 5 bases, with 15 bases left in between. The CDR3 is CASSVLSSGETQYF. As DNA, the CDR3 is TGTGCCAGCAGTGTCCTCTCCTCCGGGGAGACCCAGTACTTC.

The chain uses TRBV5-1 and TRBJ2-7; 10 bases are a match to TRBD1. The CDR3 is 15 residues long. Germline CDR1 and CDR2: SGHRS and YFSETQ. With 4 bases clipped from V and 2 bases from J, the junction kept 6 bases outside the gene matches. CDR3 coding DNA: TGCGCCAGCAGCACTGGGGGGACAGGGGCCTACGAGCAGTACTTC. Its protein is CASSTGGTGAYEQYF.

In this sample, this clone turned up once. The rearrangement links TRBV28 to TRBJ2-1; maybe TRBD2 (7 bases). CDR3 length: 15 amino acids. V shed 8 bases and J shed 0 bases, with 14 bases lying between them. CDR1 MDHEN and CDR2 SYDVKM come from the germline V gene. The CDR3 coding sequence is TGTGCCAGCCGTATTAGGGGGGGCTCCTACAATGAGCAGTTCTTC. As protein: CASRIRGGSYNEQFF.

The rearrangement uses TRBV11-2 and TRBJ2-1; D might be TRBD2 (5 bases). The V and J ends lost 2 bases and 3 bases respectively, with 8 bases between them. The CDR3 length is 14 residues. The germline CDR1 and CDR2 sequences are SGHAT and FQNNGV. The CDR3 DNA is TGTGCCAGCAGCTTAAACGGGATCTACAATGAGCAGTTCTTC. Encoded protein: CASSLNGIYNEQFF.

The chain couples TRBV7-8 to TRBJ2-1; 7 bases match TRBD2. The V gene's germline CDR1 is SGHVS and CDR2 FQNEAQ. The CDR3 contains 15 residues. With 2 bases clipped from V and 0 bases from J, the junction kept 1 base outside the gene matches. The CDR3 here is CASSLSSGSYNEQFF. CDR3 nucleotide sequence: TGTGCCAGCAGCTTATCTAGCGGCTCCTACAATGAGCAGTTCTTC.

This chain links TRBV7-2 with TRBJ1-2; the match to TRBD1 covers 8 bases. From germline, CDR1 is SGHTA and CDR2 FQGNSA. The trim removed 1 base at V and 6 bases at J, leaving 10 bases unmatched. This CDR3 has 16 amino acids. The CDR3 is CASSLGRGRPENGYTF. The DNA for the CDR3 is TGTGCCAGCAGCTTAGGCAGGGGGCGGCCGGAAAATGGCTACACCTTC.

The V call is TRBV29-1, the J call TRBJ2-6; possibly TRBD1 for D (6 bases). The CDR3 length is 13 residues. V was shortened by 6 bases and J by 4 bases, with 10 bases between the two germline ends. Germline V CDR1 and CDR2: SQVTM, ANQGSEA. The CDR3 here is CSVGDTGANVLTF. The CDR3 bases are TGCAGCGTGGGGGACACCGGGGCCAACGTCCTGACTTTC.

The gene calls are TRBV5-5 and TRBJ2-5, with a weak D call TRBD1 (5 bases). CDR1 is SGHKS and CDR2 is YYEKEE in the germline V gene (reference sequence). V lost 2 bases, J lost 1 base, and 18 bases lay in between. CDR3 length: 17 residues. CDR3 DNA sequence: TGTGCCAGCAGCTTATTTTCGGGTGGGGCAGCCCAAGAGACCCAGTACTTC. Its translation: CASSLFSGGAAQETQYF.

The rearrangement uses TRBV4-1 and TRBJ2-5, with D perhaps TRBD1 (5 bases). CDR3 length equals 15 residues. CDR1 MGHRA and CDR2 YSYEKL come from the germline V gene. Trimming pared 0 bases from V and 7 bases from J, leaving 15 bases between. The CDR3 DNA reads TGCGCCAGCAGCCAAGAACAGACAGTAGGATGGACCCAGTACTTC. Its protein product is CASSQEQTVGWTQYF.

This clone showed up just once. The chain recombines TRBV2 with TRBJ2-3, with D possibly TRBD2 on 6 matching bases. The V gene's germline CDR1 is SNHLY and CDR2 FYNNEI. Trimming stripped 3 bases from V and 6 bases from J, with 7 bases between. The CDR3 loop spans 12 amino acids. CDR3 amino acids: CASSDRGDTQYF. In nucleotides, the CDR3 is TGTGCCAGCAGTGACCGGGGGGATACGCAGTATTTT.

The genes are TRBV10-2 and TRBJ1-2; 7 nucleotides line up with TRBD1. CDR1 and CDR2 from the germline V gene are WSHSY and SAAADI. J gave up 1 base and V 6 bases, and 5 bases lay outside the gene matches. The CDR3 has 14 amino acids. CDR3 amino acids: CASRETGFNYGYTF. DNA of the CDR3: TGCGCCAGCAGAGAGACAGGGTTTAACTATGGCTACACCTTC.

CDR3 sequence (DNA): TGTGCCAGCAGCCTTGATCGGGGGTCGGAGTCACCCCTCCACTTT. The encoded protein is CASSLDRGSESPLHF. This chain links TRBV5-4 with TRBJ1-6; a weak D match, TRBD1 (5 bases). The CDR3 totals 15 residues. The ends were cut back, 4 bases at V and 10 bases at J, with 18 bases in the middle. Germline CDR1 is SGHNT and CDR2 is YYREEE (reference sequence). Combining the CDR3 with reference TRBV5-4 and TRBJ1-6 gives the whole variable domain ETGVTQSPTHLIKTRGQQVTLRCSSQSGHNTVSWYQQALGQGPQFIFQYYREEENGRGNFPPRFSGLQFPNYSSELNVNALELDDSALYLCASSLDRGSESPLHFGNGTRLTVT.

V and J are TRBV4-3 and TRBJ2-3; 7 bases fit TRBD2. Looked up from germline, CDR1 is LGHNA and CDR2 is YSLEER. The CDR3 has 15 residues. The V segment lost 3 bases and the J segment 1 base; nucleotides outside the gene matches: 4. The CDR3 region is CASSQASGGTDTQYF. In nucleotides, the CDR3 is TGCGCCAGCAGCCAGGCTAGCGGTGGCACAGATACGCAGTATTTT.

This clone was found once. This sequence joins TRBV15 and TRBJ2-7, with D perhaps matching TRBD1 (5 bases). The CDR3 runs 15 residues. From germline, CDR1 is LNHNV and CDR2 YYDKDF (reference sequence). The V gene lost 0 bases and the J gene lost 0 bases, with 9 bases spanning the gap. The CDR3 spells CATSRDARASYEQYF. Here the CDR3 DNA reads TGTGCCACCAGCAGAGACGCCAGGGCCTCCTACGAGCAGTACTTC.

This clone was found once. This chain uses TRBV19 with TRBJ2-1; 10 bases are a match to TRBD2. Germline CDR1 and CDR2: LNHDA and SQIVND (reference sequence). The CDR3 has 14 amino acids. V gave up 8 bases and J gave up 5 bases; unmatched junction bases: 6. The DNA of the CDR3 is TGTGCCAGTTCTGGGACTAGCGCGCACAATGAGCAGTTCTTC. Protein: CASSGTSAHNEQFF.

The chain uses TRBV5-1 and TRBJ2-5; 13 bases are shared with TRBD2. V lost 4 bases, J lost 2 bases, and 11 bases stayed unmatched. In germline, CDR1 is SGHRS, CDR2 YFSETQ. The CDR3 covers 18 residues. CDR3 DNA sequence: TGCGCCAGCAGCCGAGGGGGACTAGCGGGATTGGGGCAAGAGACCCAGTACTTC. This translates into CASSRGGLAGLGQETQYF.

The J gene is TRBJ2-6, the V gene TRBV7-3; D is unresolved. This CDR3 is built from 15 residues. Germline CDR1 SGHTA, CDR2 FQGTGA. V was clipped by 2 bases and J by 1 base, with 6 bases between them. The DNA of the CDR3 is TGTGCCAGCAGCTTATACTCTTCTGGGGCCAACGTCCTGACTTTC. Protein: CASSLYSSGANVLTF.

The chain employs TRBV4-2 and TRBJ2-5; 16 positions agree with TRBD2. The CDR3 length is 22 residues. Germline V gene data show CDR1 as LGHNA and CDR2 as YNFKEQ. After removal of 4 bases from V and 2 bases from J, the junction contained 19 bases not matched to a gene. CDR3 region: CASSPKRGTGTSGGAMQETQYF. CDR3 sequence (DNA): TGTGCCAGCAGCCCCAAAAGGGGTACTGGGACTAGCGGGGGGGCCATGCAAGAGACCCAGTACTTC.

The chain recombines TRBV7-3 with TRBJ2-2; 9 bases are shared with TRBD1. The CDR3 runs to 16 residues. The J segment lost 4 bases and the V segment lost 5 bases, leaving 8 bases of the junction unmatched. CDR1 SGHTA and CDR2 FQGTGA come from the germline V gene. The CDR3 DNA follows: TGTGCCAGCAGCCCAAACCCGGGACAGGGCACCGGGGAGCTGTTTTTT. This codes for CASSPNPGQGTGELFF.